The 11 T cell receptor beta chains presented below share a single source sample, sequenced in a study of blood T cell repertoires in COVID-19. Only in-frame clones appear in the TCRdb table, and some are missing; sequencing was by immunoSEQ multiplex PCR. The data contain approximately 200,000 clones, 70% to 90% of them singletons. Sequenced material: peripheral blood. Every receptor here comes from a human donor with active or convalescent COVID-19. The donor label of this sample is uncertain.

The J gene is TRBJ2-7, the V gene TRBV18; D may be TRBD2 (6 bases). Trimming shortened V by 0 bases and J by 3 bases, and 12 bases separated the two germline ends. Per the germline V gene, CDR1 is KGHSH and CDR2 is LQKENI. The CDR3 is made up of 15 amino acids. The chain's CDR3 is CASSPPWGEGYEQYF. The CDR3 DNA reads as TGTGCCAGCTCACCACCGTGGGGGGAAGGCTACGAGCAGTACTTC.

The genes are TRBV11-2 and TRBJ2-1; D is uncertain. The ends were cut back, 8 bases at V and 0 bases at J, with 11 bases in the middle. CDR1 is SGHAT and CDR2 is FQNNGV in the germline V gene. The CDR3 has 14 residues. The CDR3 nucleotides are TGTGCCAGCCATATAGATTCCTCCTACAATGAGCAGTTCTTC. Protein: CASHIDSSYNEQFF.

As concerns this clone: Other DNA variants within this sample encode the same CDR3. This chain uses TRBV5-1 with TRBJ2-4; a weak D match, TRBD1 (6 bases). The V gene's germline CDR1 is SGHRS and CDR2 YFSETQ. This CDR3 spans 17 amino acids. V dropped 0 bases and J dropped 0 bases, with 13 bases sitting between them. This chain's CDR3 is CASSLGRGEGAKNIQYF. The CDR3 DNA follows: TGCGCCAGCAGCTTGGGCAGGGGCGAGGGAGCCAAAAACATTCAGTACTTC.

This chain connects TRBV28 to TRBJ1-6, with TRBD1 matching 8 bases. This CDR3 is 16 amino acids long. Germline-derived CDR1 and CDR2 are MDHEN and SYDVKM. V lost 4 bases, J lost 12 bases, and 14 bases stayed unmatched. CDR3 loop: CASSSRLGAGGQPLHF. CDR3 DNA sequence: TGTGCCAGCAGTTCTCGTTTGGGGGCAGGGGGCCAACCCCTCCACTTT.

This chain links TRBV7-2 with TRBJ1-4; D gene uncertain. The CDR3 sequence is 14 residues long. Deletions cut 1 base from V and 5 bases from J, with 8 bases between. Germline V CDR1 and CDR2: SGHTA, FQGNSA. The CDR3 nucleotides read TGTGCCAGCAGCTTAGGTCCGCAGAATGAAAAACTGTTTTTT. Its translation is CASSLGPQNEKLFF.

The V and J genes are TRBV24-1 and TRBJ2-3; D remains unclear. Germline CDR1 and CDR2: KGHDR and SFDVKD. V shed 9 bases and J shed 2 bases, with 20 bases lying between them. This CDR3 is 16 amino acids long. The DNA of the CDR3 is TGTGCCACCCAAAACCCCCAGGCAACGGACACAGATACGCAGTATTTT. Translation gives CATQNPQATDTDTQYF.

V gene TRBV30 combines with J gene TRBJ2-2; D possibly corresponds to TRBD1 (6 bases). Germline values: CDR1 GTSNPN, CDR2 SVGIG (reference sequence). The CDR3 is made up of 14 amino acids. The V end lost 4 bases, the J end lost 3 bases, and 12 bases lay between the germline ends. The CDR3 loop reads CAWIGRGYTGELFF. The DNA for the CDR3 is TGTGCCTGGATCGGCAGGGGATACACCGGGGAGCTGTTTTTT.

CDR3 nucleotide sequence: TGTGCCAGCAGCCGACAACCAACGGTCACAGATACGCAGTATTTT. Translation: CASSRQPTVTDTQYF. The rearrangement joins TRBV4-2 to TRBJ2-3; D is ambiguous. The CDR3 has 15 amino acids. Trimming shortened V by 4 bases and J by 2 bases, and 13 bases separated the two germline ends. The germline gives CDR1 LGHNA, CDR2 YNFKEQ.

The chain is built from TRBV10-1 and TRBJ1-1; D remains unclear. This CDR3 contains 14 residues. Trimming took 5 bases from V and 3 from J, leaving 13 bases between them. Germline V lookup: CDR1 WNHNN, CDR2 SYGVQD (reference sequence). This CDR3 is CASSPRSRHTEAFF. CDR3 coding DNA: TGCGCCAGCAGTCCGCGGTCCCGCCACACTGAAGCTTTCTTT.

This chain uses TRBV7-3 with TRBJ2-3; 9 nucleotides align to TRBD2. This CDR3 is built from 14 residues. V was clipped by 7 bases and J by 5 bases; unmatched bases: 7. Germline V gives CDR1 SGHTA, CDR2 FQGTGA. The CDR3 here is CASKIAGVGDTQYF. In DNA, the CDR3 is TGTGCCAGCAAAATAGCGGGGGTCGGAGATACGCAGTATTTT. Using reference TRBV7-3 and TRBJ2-3 for the parts outside the CDR3, the full variable domain is GAGVSQTPSNKVTEKGKYVELRCDPISGHTALYWYRQSLGQGPEFLIYFQGTGAADDSGLPNDRFFAVRPEGSVSTLKIQRTERGDSAVYLCASKIAGVGDTQYFGPGTRLTVL.

This sequence joins TRBV5-4 and TRBJ2-5; 9 positions match TRBD2. Germline V lookup: CDR1 SGHNT, CDR2 YYREEE (reference sequence). This CDR3 contains 17 residues. Trimming at V came to 3 bases and at J to 3 bases, leaving 12 bases not matched to a gene. CDR3 residues: CASSSGIAGVAEETQYF. The CDR3 region has the DNA TGTGCCAGCAGCTCGGGGATAGCGGGAGTAGCGGAAGAGACCCAGTACTTC.